The 30 T cell receptor beta chains reported below all come from one sample, sequenced in a study of blood T cell repertoires in COVID-19. Using immunoSEQ multiplex PCR, the repertoire was profiled, and TCRdb retains in-frame clones only, with some absent. The sample holds hundreds of thousands of clones, 85% to 90% seen once. Sequenced input: peripheral blood. All receptors come from a man aged 18 to 29 with COVID-19, enrolled during active disease.

The V and J genes are TRBV18 and TRBJ2-1; TRBD2 is a possible D gene (5 bases). Germline V gene sequence: CDR1 KGHSH, CDR2 LQKENI. The V and J ends lost 2 bases and 6 bases respectively, with 8 bases between them. There are 13 residues in the CDR3. CDR3 residues: CASSPASPNEQFF. CDR3 in DNA: TGTGCCAGCTCACCAGCTAGCCCCAATGAGCAGTTCTTC.

This sequence joins TRBV27 and TRBJ1-1, with D maybe TRBD1 (6 bases). The CDR3 is made up of 17 amino acids. CDR1 is MNHEY and CDR2 is SMNVEV in the germline V gene (reference sequence). V dropped 2 bases and J dropped 5 bases, with 21 bases sitting between them. The CDR3 reads CASSLDPRGPPYTEAFF. As DNA, the CDR3 is TGTGCCAGCAGTTTAGACCCCAGGGGCCCCCCGTATACTGAAGCTTTCTTT.

CDR3 DNA: TGTGCCAGCAGCTTAGATCCGGGGTATATGGACAATGAGCAGTTCTTC. It specifies CASSLDPGYMDNEQFF. V gene TRBV11-3 combines with J gene TRBJ2-1, with D possibly TRBD2 on 5 matching bases. Germline CDR1 is SGHNT and CDR2 is YENEEA. The CDR3 runs 16 residues. Deletions cut 0 bases from V and 5 bases from J, with 14 bases between.

The rearrangement uses TRBV7-8 and TRBJ2-7; D gene uncertain. The CDR3 length is 12 residues. Deletions cut 3 bases from V and 5 bases from J, with 8 bases between. CDR1 and CDR2 from the germline V gene are SGHVS and FQNEAQ. In DNA, the CDR3 is TGTGCCAGCAGCTTCAGTATCCACGAGCAGTACTTC. The encoded protein is CASSFSIHEQYF. The whole variable domain, remainder taken from reference TRBV7-8 and TRBJ2-7, is GAGVSQSPRYKVAKRGQDVALRCDPISGHVSLFWYQQALGQGPEFLTYFQNEAQLDKSGLPSDRFFAERPEGSVSTLKIQRTQQEDSAVYLCASSFSIHEQYFGPGTRLTVT.

This chain links TRBV19 with TRBJ1-1; D call uncertain. Looked up from germline, CDR1 is LNHDA and CDR2 is SQIVND (reference sequence). Trimming shortened V by 7 bases and J by 1 base, and 13 bases separated the two germline ends. This CDR3 region has 14 residues. CDR3 protein: CASTFLGENTEAFF. In DNA, the CDR3 is TGTGCCAGTACTTTTCTGGGAGAGAACACTGAAGCTTTCTTT.

V usage is TRBV25-1 and J usage is TRBJ2-7; 9 nucleotides agree with TRBD1. V trimming: 5 bases; J trimming: 4 bases; junction bases outside the gene matches: 12. This CDR3 is built from 16 residues. Germline V gene data show CDR1 as MGHDK and CDR2 as SYGVNS. CDR3 nucleotides: TGTGCCAGCAGTAACCCCGGACAGGGGAGCTGGTACGAGCAGTACTTC. It codes for CASSNPGQGSWYEQYF.

The V and J genes are TRBV11-3 and TRBJ2-7, with 8 bases identical to TRBD1. Germline trimming cut 0 bases from V and 2 bases from J; bases unmatched to any gene: 15. This CDR3 is built from 19 residues. Per germline, CDR1 SGHNT and CDR2 YENEEA. The chain's CDR3 is CASSLDSQGAGQNPYEQYF. In nucleotides, the CDR3 is TGTGCCAGCAGCTTAGATTCCCAGGGGGCAGGGCAAAATCCCTACGAGCAGTACTTC.

The genes are TRBV27 and TRBJ2-1; tentative D call: TRBD1 (6 bases). The CDR3 runs 15 residues. CDR1 MNHEY and CDR2 SMNVEV come from the germline V gene (reference sequence). V was cut by 5 bases and J by 7 bases, with 18 bases left in between. CDR3 bases: TGTGCCAGCAGTCCTCAGGGGTATGTGTCGAATGAGCAGTTCTTC. This gives the protein CASSPQGYVSNEQFF.

The rearrangement uses TRBV28 and TRBJ1-1; D might be TRBD1 (6 bases). The ends were cut back, 5 bases at V and 5 bases at J, with 12 bases in the middle. Germline CDR1 and CDR2: MDHEN and SYDVKM. This CDR3 comprises 13 residues. This CDR3 is CASSTGWWTEAFF. The CDR3 nucleotides are TGTGCCAGCAGTACAGGGTGGTGGACTGAAGCTTTCTTT.

Regarding this clone: Other nucleotide sequences in the sample specify the same CDR3. This chain joins TRBV11-2 and TRBJ1-1; D remains unclear. CDR3 size: 13 residues. CDR1 and CDR2 (germline): SGHAT, FQNNGV. V dropped 6 bases and J dropped 1 base, with 9 bases sitting between them. As DNA, the CDR3 is TGTGCCAGCAGTCTAGCTGGGAACACTGAAGCTTTCTTT. The encoded protein is CASSLAGNTEAFF.

The V and J genes are TRBV2 and TRBJ1-6; tentatively, D is TRBD1 (5 bases). CDR1 is SNHLY, CDR2 FYNNEI, per germline. V dropped 1 base and J dropped 10 bases, with 11 bases sitting between them. CDR3 length: 14 amino acids. The CDR3 region has the DNA TGTGCCAGCAGTGAAGGGCAGGGTCGGTCACCCCTCCACTTT. Its protein product is CASSEGQGRSPLHF.

The V gene is TRBV7-9, the J gene TRBJ2-5; 7 bases map to TRBD2. The trim removed 3 bases at V and 1 base at J, leaving 8 bases unmatched. The germline V gene has CDR1 SEHNR and CDR2 FQNEAQ (reference sequence). The CDR3 contains 16 residues. The CDR3 protein is CASSFNYGTIQETQYF. The CDR3 DNA reads TGTGCCAGCAGCTTTAATTATGGGACTATCCAAGAGACCCAGTACTTC.

A single count supports this clone. This sequence joins TRBV6-6 and TRBJ1-5; a weak D match, TRBD1 (6 bases). CDR1 MNHNY and CDR2 SVGAGI come from the germline V gene (reference sequence). This CDR3 has 16 amino acids. The V end lost 7 bases, the J end lost 1 base, and 17 bases lay between the germline ends. CDR3 in DNA: TGTGCCAGCACTTCCTCGACAGGTGGAAGCAATCAGCCCCAGCATTTT. Translating it yields CASTSSTGGSNQPQHF.

The chain recombines TRBV7-9 with TRBJ2-1; TRBD2 agrees at 7 bases. The CDR3 spans 17 residues. J gave up 0 bases and V 4 bases, and 9 bases lay outside the gene matches. CDR1 and CDR2 from the germline V gene are SEHNR and FQNEAQ (reference sequence). The CDR3 bases are TGTGCCAGCAGCTCTCCCCAACGCGGGAGCTCCTACAATGAGCAGTTCTTC. It yields the protein CASSSPQRGSSYNEQFF.

The chain couples TRBV19 to TRBJ2-2; no clear D. V lost 7 bases to trimming and J lost 6 bases, with 9 bases between them. CDR1 and CDR2 (germline): LNHDA, SQIVND (reference sequence). CDR3 length: 12 residues. In nucleotides, the CDR3 is TGTGCCAGTATTAGTTTGTCCGGGGAGCTGTTTTTT. It specifies CASISLSGELFF.

On this clone: The sample has other DNA sequences that encode this CDR3 too. V gene TRBV3-1 (or the pseudogene TRBV3-2) combines with J gene TRBJ2-7; TRBD2 agrees at 11 bases. The CDR3 covers 14 residues. Per the germline V gene, CDR1 is LGHDT and CDR2 is YNNKEL (reference sequence). Trimming cost V 1 base and J 4 bases; bases outside gene matches: 0. The DNA for the CDR3 is TGTGCCAGCAGCCAAGGACTAGCGGGGTACGAGCAGTACTTC. Amino acids: CASSQGLAGYEQYF.

V is TRBV18 and J is TRBJ2-2, with 7 bases that match TRBD1. The length of the CDR3 is 15 residues. The junction had 12 bases not matched to a gene; V was cut back by 8 bases and J by 6 bases. In germline, CDR1 is KGHSH, CDR2 LQKENI. The CDR3 DNA is TGTGCCAGCACCCTCCGACAGGGCGGTCCCGGGGAGCTGTTTTTT. It specifies CASTLRQGGPGELFF.

In its sample, this clone was seen once. The chain is built from TRBV28 and TRBJ2-3, with TRBD1 as a possible D gene (7 bases). Per germline, CDR1 MDHEN and CDR2 SYDVKM. This CDR3 has 15 residues. V shed 2 bases and J shed 4 bases, with 13 bases lying between them. DNA for the CDR3: TGTGCCAGCAGTTTACAGCAGGGGGGTTCAGATACGCAGTATTTT. It specifies CASSLQQGGSDTQYF.

The chain has TRBV10-3 and TRBJ2-1, with D maybe TRBD2 (5 bases). Trimming cost V 2 bases and J 7 bases, with 18 bases left between them. The CDR3 length is 16 residues. Germline CDR1 and CDR2: ENHRY and SYGVKD. The CDR3 DNA follows: TGTGCCATCAGTGAGGATCCTAGCTATAGCAGAAATGAGCAGTTCTTC. It is translated as CAISEDPSYSRNEQFF.

As regards this clone: A read error may produce the germline difference seen at one junction end. The V gene is TRBV7-9, the J gene TRBJ2-3, with D maybe TRBD2 (7 bases). Germline V CDR1 and CDR2: SEHNR, FQNEAQ (reference sequence). This CDR3 has 12 amino acids. In nucleotides, the CDR3 is TGTGCCAGCAGCCCGGGGGGCAGGGAATGGGATTTT. Amino acids: CASSPGGREWDF.

The chain recombines TRBV6-1 with TRBJ2-3, with 9 nucleotides matching TRBD2. CDR3 length: 15 residues. CDR1 and CDR2 from the germline V gene are MNHNS and SASEGT. With 2 bases clipped from V and 2 bases from J, the junction kept 2 bases outside the gene matches. The CDR3 bases are TGTGCCAGCAGTGAACTAGCGGGGATCACAGATACGCAGTATTTT. It yields the protein CASSELAGITDTQYF.

V usage is TRBV21-1 and J usage is TRBJ2-1; TRBD1 is the table's D call and was not checked against the DNA. TRBV21-1 is termed a pseudogene. CDR3 length: 14 amino acids. CDR3 sequence reads: CASRGQGYYNEQFF. Here the CDR3 DNA reads TGTGCCAGCAGAGGACAGGGGTACTACAATGAGCAGTTCTTC.

The chain joins TRBV2 to TRBJ2-3; 10 bases are shared with TRBD2. Germline V gene lookup returns CDR1 SNHLY and CDR2 FYNNEI. The CDR3 covers 15 residues. With V trimmed by 10 bases and J by 0 bases, 7 bases remained unmatched. CDR3 amino acids: CATTAGLASTDTQYF. CDR3 DNA sequence: TGTGCCACCACCGCGGGACTAGCGAGCACAGATACGCAGTATTTT.

The rearrangement links TRBV5-1 to TRBJ2-5; 10 bases line up with TRBD1. Per the germline V gene, CDR1 is SGHRS and CDR2 is YFSETQ. After removal of 4 bases from V and 5 bases from J, the junction contained 11 bases not matched to a gene. The length of the CDR3 is 16 residues. The CDR3 DNA sequence: TGCGCCAGCAGCCAACCGACAGGGGGCACTCGGGAGACCCAGTACTTC. Protein: CASSQPTGGTRETQYF.

V usage is TRBV5-1 and J usage is TRBJ2-1; no clear D. The CDR3 totals 16 residues. V lost 0 bases, J lost 0 bases, and 10 bases lay in between. CDR1 SGHRS and CDR2 YFSETQ come from the germline V gene. CDR3 region: CASSLGFGSSYNEQFF. Written as DNA, the CDR3 is TGCGCCAGCAGCTTGGGGTTTGGTAGCTCCTACAATGAGCAGTTCTTC.

This sequence joins TRBV12-3 or TRBV12-4 and TRBJ2-1; D ambiguous. The CDR3 is made up of 12 amino acids. V was cut by 6 bases and J by 10 bases, with 13 bases left in between. The CDR3 region is CASRTTHGEQFF. CDR3 nucleotides: TGTGCCAGCAGGACCACCCACGGGGAGCAGTTCTTC.

The chain carries TRBV11-2 and TRBJ2-5, with 10 bases matching TRBD2. CDR1 and CDR2 (germline): SGHAT, FQNNGV. J gave up 1 base and V 3 bases, and 2 bases lay outside the gene matches. This CDR3 has 15 residues. CDR3 nucleotide sequence: TGTGCCAGCAGCTTTAGCGGGGGGTTCCAAGAGACCCAGTACTTC. Translation gives CASSFSGGFQETQYF. The entire variable domain, with the rest obtained from reference TRBV11-2 and TRBJ2-5, is as follows: EAGVAQSPRYKIIEKRQSVAFWCNPISGHATLYWYQQILGQGPKLLIQFQNNGVVDDSQLPKDRFSAERLKGVDSTLKIQPAKLEDSAVYLCASSFSGGFQETQYFGPGTRLLVL.

The V call is TRBV2, the J call TRBJ1-6; no firm D call. This CDR3 is built from 14 residues. Looked up from germline, CDR1 is SNHLY and CDR2 is FYNNEI. The ends were cut back, 6 bases at V and 0 bases at J, with 6 bases in the middle. The CDR3 DNA reads TGTGCCAGCAGACGGGGCTCCTATAATTCACCCCTCCACTTT. Translating it yields CASRRGSYNSPLHF.

The chain uses TRBV6-1 and TRBJ2-5; 8 nucleotides line up with TRBD2. Germline CDR1 is MNHNS and CDR2 is SASEGT. J was trimmed by 0 bases and V by 3 bases; bases with no gene match: 0. This CDR3 spans 14 amino acids. The CDR3 coding sequence is TGTGCCAGCAGTGAGCGGGGGGACCAAGAGACCCAGTACTTC. Translation gives CASSERGDQETQYF.

The chain uses TRBV9 and TRBJ2-1, with 9 bases that match TRBD1. The V and J ends lost 3 bases and 4 bases, in that order; junction bases with no gene match: 8. CDR3 length: 16 residues. Per the germline V gene, CDR1 is SGDLS and CDR2 is YYNGEE. Here the CDR3 reads CASSGQTGGNYNEQFF. CDR3 nucleotide sequence: TGTGCCAGCAGCGGGCAGACAGGGGGGAATTACAATGAGCAGTTCTTC.